This T cell receptor beta chain comes out of a study of blood T cell repertoires in COVID-19. Across the whole study: Acute and convalescent COVID-19 samples came from the United States, Italy and Spain.

In terms of age and location, participants ranged from roughly 18 to 89 years and lived in about 25 US areas. As handled by the study authors: Estimated nucleated cell counts came from reference gene primer amplification. Sequencing was performed with immunoSEQ multiplex PCR; in TCRdb, only in-frame clones are kept and a portion is missing. The DNA gave D and trimming, while V, J and clone size come from that table. The sample yields some 190,000 clones, around three quarters seen once. Trimming cost V 7 bases and J 5 bases, with 14 bases left between them. Germline loops: CDR1 SGHNT, CDR2 YENEEA. The CDR3 covers 14 residues.

Sequenced: PBMCs or T cells enriched from blood (not recorded which). The rearrangement uses TRBV11-3 and TRBJ2-2, with no clear D. The receptor was isolated from a woman in her fifties or sixties with acute COVID-19. The CDR3, as DNA: TGTGCCAGCACCGTACCTAGTCGGACCGGGGAGCTGTTTTTT. Protein sequence: CASTVPSRTGELFF. The full variable domain, completed using reference TRBV11-3 and TRBJ2-2, is EAGVVQSPRYKIIEKKQPVAFWCNPISGHNTLYWYLQNLGQGPELLIRYENEEAVDDSQLPKDRFSAERLKGVDSTLKIQPAELGDSAVYLCASTVPSRTGELFFGEGSRLTVL.